Presented here are 11 T cell receptor beta chains from one specimen sequenced in a study of HIV-infected patients and healthy controls. Around 500 ng RNA was reverse transcribed with alpha and beta constant-region primers. Alpha and beta chain libraries were made separately by chain-specific third strand synthesis with multiplexing indices. TCRdb re-called the 5' RACE reads through MiXCR, storing one row per CDR3 protein. The repertoire has 18,000 or so distinct CDR3 sequences, 8% to 10% of them found once; the top ten carry about 20%. Roughly three months, about 14 weeks, into antiretroviral therapy, follow-up blood was collected. The repertoire came from unfractionated whole blood and reflected all unsorted peripheral T cells. This specimen was blood, taken during antiretroviral therapy. The receptors originated from an adult with HIV infection.

This clonotype was observed at least ten times. CDR3 loop: CASSPRSEQFF. The CDR3 DNA reads TGTGCCAGCAGCCCTCGGTCCGAGCAGTTCTTC. This chain joins TRBV5-5 and TRBJ2-1; D ambiguous. The V gene's germline CDR1 is SGHKS and CDR2 YYEKEE (reference sequence). Trimming pared 4 bases from V and 10 bases from J, leaving 9 bases between. The CDR3 spans 11 residues.

This clonotype appeared many times. The chain links TRBV7-2 to TRBJ2-3, with 8 bases that match TRBD2. The CDR3 has 16 residues. Germline lookup yields CDR1 SGHTA and CDR2 FQGNSA. V was pared by 1 base and J by 4 bases, with 7 bases of the junction left unmatched. CDR3 in amino acids: CASSLVASGFSDTQYF. The DNA for the CDR3 is TGTGCCAGCAGCTTAGTAGCTAGCGGGTTCTCAGATACGCAGTATTTT.

This clonotype was seen ten or more times. The chain combines TRBV7-2 with TRBJ2-2; D is perhaps TRBD2 (6 bases). The ends were cut back, 2 bases at V and 6 bases at J, with 13 bases in the middle. The CDR3 totals 15 residues. CDR1 and CDR2 from the germline V gene are SGHTA and FQGNSA. CDR3 loop: CASSLTMWGAGELFF. The CDR3 DNA sequence: TGTGCCAGCAGCTTAACAATGTGGGGGGCCGGGGAGCTGTTTTTT.

This clonotype appeared a few times. The genes are TRBV7-9 and TRBJ2-1; 8 bases map to TRBD1. Germline CDR1 and CDR2: SEHNR and FQNEAQ (reference sequence). V lost 3 bases and J lost 6; bases outside the gene matches: 7. The CDR3 runs to 15 residues. The CDR3 DNA is TGTGCCAGCAGCTTTCCATTAGACAGGGGCAATGAGCAGTTCTTC. This encodes CASSFPLDRGNEQFF.

This clonotype showed up many times. The rearrangement links TRBV6-6 to TRBJ1-5; 9 bases map to TRBD1. Germline CDR1 reads MNHNY; CDR2 reads SVGAGI (reference sequence). The CDR3 length is 14 residues. V was clipped by 7 bases and J by 2 bases; unmatched bases: 3. The CDR3 spells CASTWDRGNQPQHF. CDR3 nucleotide sequence: TGTGCCAGCACCTGGGACAGGGGCAATCAGCCCCAGCATTTT.

This clonotype showed up many times. The chain joins TRBV4-2 to TRBJ1-1; D not resolved. The CDR3 is 16 amino acids. Germline assignment: CDR1 LGHNA and CDR2 YNFKEQ. Trimming took 0 bases from V and 2 from J, leaving 13 bases between them. CDR3 sequence: CASSQEVLGSNTEAFF. The CDR3 coding sequence is TGTGCCAGCAGCCAAGAGGTTTTGGGTAGCAACACTGAAGCTTTCTTT.

This clonotype was observed at least ten times. CDR3: CASSLDRGEDYGYTF. DNA of the CDR3: TGCGCCAGCAGCCTGGACAGGGGCGAAGACTATGGCTACACCTTC. The chain joins TRBV5-1 to TRBJ1-2; TRBD1 agrees at 9 bases. V shed 4 bases, J shed 3 bases, and the junction held 7 bases outside the gene matches. There are 15 residues in the CDR3. Germline V lookup: CDR1 SGHRS, CDR2 YFSETQ.

The table lists this clonotype with many counts. The rearrangement uses TRBV6-6 and TRBJ2-3; D unresolved. The germline gives CDR1 MNHNY, CDR2 SVGAGI (reference sequence). The CDR3 loop spans 14 amino acids. Trimming pared 3 bases from V and 0 bases from J, leaving 7 bases between. As DNA, the CDR3 is TGTGCCAGCAGTTATTACGGCAGCACAGATACGCAGTATTTT. Its protein is CASSYYGSTDTQYF.

This clonotype showed up many times. In nucleotides, the CDR3 is TGTGCCATCAGTGAGTCCTTGACTAGCGGAGACAATGAGCAGTTCTTC. As protein: CAISESLTSGDNEQFF. The chain links TRBV10-3 to TRBJ2-1; 9 nucleotides agree with TRBD2. Germline values: CDR1 ENHRY, CDR2 SYGVKD. The CDR3 is made up of 16 amino acids. After removal of 0 bases from V and 5 bases from J, the junction contained 5 bases not matched to a gene.

At least ten counts were recorded for this clonotype. The chain combines TRBV7-9 with TRBJ2-1; D assignment may be TRBD1 or TRBD2 (5 bases each). The germline V and J ends were trimmed by 6 bases and 4 bases, with 19 bases remaining between them. The CDR3 is 16 amino acids. CDR1 and CDR2 from the germline V gene are SEHNR and FQNEAQ (reference sequence). CDR3: CASSSRSGTQYNEQFF. The CDR3 coding sequence is TGTGCCAGCAGTAGCCGTTCGGGGACCCAATACAATGAGCAGTTCTTC.

V gene TRBV5-6 combines with J gene TRBJ1-2, with TRBD1 matching over 8 bases. This CDR3 spans 13 amino acids. CDR1 is SGHDT, CDR2 YYEEEE, per germline. J gave up 5 bases and V 0 bases, and 0 bases lay outside the gene matches. CDR3 DNA: TGTGCCAGCAGCTTGGACAGGGGGTATGGCTACACCTTC. This translates into CASSLDRGYGYTF.